At least ten counts were recorded for the clone carrying this T cell receptor (beta chain). The data were taken from a study of Graves' ophthalmopathy and Graves' hyperthyroidism. The CDR3 length is 19 residues. V dropped 6 bases and J dropped 0; count of bases not matched to a gene: 9. Per the germline V gene, CDR1 is SGHVS and CDR2 is FQNEAQ. TCR beta CDR3 regions were amplified from RNA transcripts. HTBI-primed RT-PCR formed the first round, and a multiplex PCR formed the second. TCRdb re-called the multiplex PCR reads through MiXCR, storing one row per CDR3 protein. The data show 340,000 or so distinct CDR3 sequences, roughly 17% seen once.

The chain recombines TRBV7-8 with TRBJ2-2, with 14 nucleotides matching TRBD2. Sequencing was performed on peripheral blood. The receptor's source is an adult man with Graves' ophthalmopathy. Written as DNA, the CDR3 is TGTGCCAGCAGTATCCCGGGACTAGCGGGGGTGTCGAACACCGGGGAGCTGTTTTTT. This encodes CASSIPGLAGVSNTGELFF. Full variable domain (remainder filled in from reference TRBV7-8 and TRBJ2-2): GAGVSQSPRYKVAKRGQDVALRCDPISGHVSLFWYQQALGQGPEFLTYFQNEAQLDKSGLPSDRFFAERPEGSVSTLKIQRTQQEDSAVYLCASSIPGLAGVSNTGELFFGEGSRLTVL.